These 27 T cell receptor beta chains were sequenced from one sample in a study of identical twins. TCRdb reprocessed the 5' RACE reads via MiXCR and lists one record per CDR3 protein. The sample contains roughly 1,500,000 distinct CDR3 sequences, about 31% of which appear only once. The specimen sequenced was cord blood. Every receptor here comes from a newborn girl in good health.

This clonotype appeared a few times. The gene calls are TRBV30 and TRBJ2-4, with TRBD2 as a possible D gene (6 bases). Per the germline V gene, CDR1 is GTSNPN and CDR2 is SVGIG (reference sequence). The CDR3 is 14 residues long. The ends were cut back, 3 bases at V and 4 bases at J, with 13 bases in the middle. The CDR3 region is CAWRDSRGKNIQYF. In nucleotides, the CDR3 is TGTGCCTGGAGGGATAGCCGGGGGAAAAACATTCAGTACTTC.

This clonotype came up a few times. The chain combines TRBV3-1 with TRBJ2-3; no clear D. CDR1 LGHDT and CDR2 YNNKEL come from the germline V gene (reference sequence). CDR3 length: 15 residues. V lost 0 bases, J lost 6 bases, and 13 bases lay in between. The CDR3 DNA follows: TGTGCCAGCAGCCAAGATGAAGGCCTCGGGGATACGCAGTATTTT. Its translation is CASSQDEGLGDTQYF.

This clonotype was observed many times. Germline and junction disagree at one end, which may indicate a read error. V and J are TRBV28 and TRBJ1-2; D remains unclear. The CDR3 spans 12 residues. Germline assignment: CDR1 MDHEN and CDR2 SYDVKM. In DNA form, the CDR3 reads TGTGCCAGCATGCCTGCCGCTTATGGGTACACCTTC. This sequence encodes CASMPAAYGYTF.

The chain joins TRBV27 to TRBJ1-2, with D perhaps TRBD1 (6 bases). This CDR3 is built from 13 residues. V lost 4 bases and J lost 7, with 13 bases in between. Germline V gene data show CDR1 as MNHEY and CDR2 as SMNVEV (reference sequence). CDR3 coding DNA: TGTGCCAGCAGTTACGGACAGACCTCTGGCTACACCTTC. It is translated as CASSYGQTSGYTF.

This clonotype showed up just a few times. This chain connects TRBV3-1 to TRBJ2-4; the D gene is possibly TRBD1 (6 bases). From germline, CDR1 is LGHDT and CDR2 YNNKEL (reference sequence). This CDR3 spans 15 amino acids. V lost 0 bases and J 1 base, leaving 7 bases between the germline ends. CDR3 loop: CASSQDQGAKNIQYF. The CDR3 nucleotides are TGTGCCAGCAGCCAAGATCAGGGGGCCAAAAACATTCAGTACTTC.

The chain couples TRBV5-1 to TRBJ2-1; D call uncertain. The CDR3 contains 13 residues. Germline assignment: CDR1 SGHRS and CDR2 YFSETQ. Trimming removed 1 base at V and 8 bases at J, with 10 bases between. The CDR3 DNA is TGCGCCAGCAGCTTGAATGGGGTAGATGAGCAGTTCTTC. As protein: CASSLNGVDEQFF. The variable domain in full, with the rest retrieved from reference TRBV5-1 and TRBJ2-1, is KAGVTQTPRYLIKTRGQQVTLSCSPISGHRSVSWYQQTPGQGLQFLFEYFSETQRNKGNFPGRFSGRQFSNSRSEMNVSTLELGDSALYLCASSLNGVDEQFFGPGTRLTVL.

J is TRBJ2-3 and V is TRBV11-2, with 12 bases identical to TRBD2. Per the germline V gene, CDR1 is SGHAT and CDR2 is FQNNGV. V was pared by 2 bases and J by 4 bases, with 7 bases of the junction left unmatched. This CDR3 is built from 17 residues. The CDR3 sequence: CASSLLASGGAADTQYF. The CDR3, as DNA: TGTGCCAGCAGCTTATTGGCTAGCGGGGGGGCGGCAGATACGCAGTATTTT.

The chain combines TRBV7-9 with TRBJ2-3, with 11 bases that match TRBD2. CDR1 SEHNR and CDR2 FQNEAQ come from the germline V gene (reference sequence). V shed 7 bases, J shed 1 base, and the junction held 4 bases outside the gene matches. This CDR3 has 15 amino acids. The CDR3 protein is CASILAGGGTDTQYF. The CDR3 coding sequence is TGTGCCAGCATCCTAGCGGGGGGTGGCACAGATACGCAGTATTTT.

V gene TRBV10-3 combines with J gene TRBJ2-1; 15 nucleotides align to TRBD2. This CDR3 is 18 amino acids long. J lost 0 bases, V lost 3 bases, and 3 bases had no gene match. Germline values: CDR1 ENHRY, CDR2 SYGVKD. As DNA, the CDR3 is TGTGCCATCAGTGAAGGACTAGCGGGGGGGAGCTCCTACAATGAGCAGTTCTTC. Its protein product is CAISEGLAGGSSYNEQFF.

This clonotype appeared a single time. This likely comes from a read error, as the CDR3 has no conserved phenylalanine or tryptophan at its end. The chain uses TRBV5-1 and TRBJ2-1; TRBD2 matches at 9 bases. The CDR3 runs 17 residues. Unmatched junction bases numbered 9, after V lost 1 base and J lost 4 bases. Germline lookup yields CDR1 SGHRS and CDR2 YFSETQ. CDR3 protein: CASSLSGGGGPYNEQFY. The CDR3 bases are TGCGCCAGCAGCTTGAGTGGCGGGGGGGGACCTTACAATGAGCAGTTCTAC.

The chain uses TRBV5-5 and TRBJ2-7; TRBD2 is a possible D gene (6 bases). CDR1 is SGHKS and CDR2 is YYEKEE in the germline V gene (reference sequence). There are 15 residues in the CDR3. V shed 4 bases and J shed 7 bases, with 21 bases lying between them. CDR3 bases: TGTGCCAGCAGCAGTCAGGAGGGGACCTACAATGAGCAGTACTTC. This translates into CASSSQEGTYNEQYF.

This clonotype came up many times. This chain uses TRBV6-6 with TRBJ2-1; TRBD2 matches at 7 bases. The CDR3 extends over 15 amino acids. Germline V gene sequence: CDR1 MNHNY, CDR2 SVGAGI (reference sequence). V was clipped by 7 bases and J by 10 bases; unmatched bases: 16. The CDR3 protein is CASTPGASGLGEQFF. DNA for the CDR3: TGTGCCAGCACTCCTGGGGCTAGCGGACTGGGGGAGCAGTTCTTC.

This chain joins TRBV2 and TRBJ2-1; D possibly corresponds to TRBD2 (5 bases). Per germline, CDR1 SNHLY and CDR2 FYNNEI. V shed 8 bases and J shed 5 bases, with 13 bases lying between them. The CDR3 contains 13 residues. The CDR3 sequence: CASVGAENNEQFF. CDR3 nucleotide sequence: TGTGCCAGCGTAGGAGCGGAGAACAATGAGCAGTTCTTC.

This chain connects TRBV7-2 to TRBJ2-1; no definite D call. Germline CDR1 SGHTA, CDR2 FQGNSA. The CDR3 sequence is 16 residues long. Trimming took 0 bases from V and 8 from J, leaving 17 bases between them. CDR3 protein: CASSLAVFGPRDEQFF. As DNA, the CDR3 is TGTGCCAGCAGCTTAGCGGTGTTTGGGCCCCGGGATGAGCAGTTCTTC.

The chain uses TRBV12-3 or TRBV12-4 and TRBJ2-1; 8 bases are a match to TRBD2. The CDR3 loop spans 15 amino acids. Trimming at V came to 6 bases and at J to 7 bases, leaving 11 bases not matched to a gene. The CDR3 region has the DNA TGTGCCAGCAGACAAAGCGGGAGTTTCTGGAATGAGCAGTTCTTC. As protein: CASRQSGSFWNEQFF.

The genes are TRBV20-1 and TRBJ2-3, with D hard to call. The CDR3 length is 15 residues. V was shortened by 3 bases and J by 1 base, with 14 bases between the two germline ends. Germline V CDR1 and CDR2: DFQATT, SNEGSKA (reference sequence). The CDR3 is CSASLSGFGTDTQYF. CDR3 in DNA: TGCAGTGCTAGCCTATCTGGGTTTGGCACAGATACGCAGTATTTT.

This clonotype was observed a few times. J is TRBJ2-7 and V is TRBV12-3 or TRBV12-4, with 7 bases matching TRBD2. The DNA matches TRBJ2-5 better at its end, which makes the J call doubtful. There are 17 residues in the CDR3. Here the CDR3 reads CASSPKLHTSAQETQYF. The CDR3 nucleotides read TGTGCCAGCAGTCCGAAACTGCATACTAGCGCTCAAGAGACCCAGTACTTC.

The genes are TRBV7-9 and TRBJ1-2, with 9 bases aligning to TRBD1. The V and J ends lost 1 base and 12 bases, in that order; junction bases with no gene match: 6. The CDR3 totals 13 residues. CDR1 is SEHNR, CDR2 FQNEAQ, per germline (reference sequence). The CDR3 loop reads CASSLDRGDRDTF. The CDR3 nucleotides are TGTGCCAGCAGCTTAGATCGCGGGGACAGGGACACCTTC.

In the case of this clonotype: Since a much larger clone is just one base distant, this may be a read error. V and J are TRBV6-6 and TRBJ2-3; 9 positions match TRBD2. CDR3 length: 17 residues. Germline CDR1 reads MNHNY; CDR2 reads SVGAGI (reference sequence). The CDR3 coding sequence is TGTGGCAGCAGTTACTCAGGAGGGACTAGCAGTACAGATACGCAGTATTTT. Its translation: CGSSYSGGTSSTDTQYF.

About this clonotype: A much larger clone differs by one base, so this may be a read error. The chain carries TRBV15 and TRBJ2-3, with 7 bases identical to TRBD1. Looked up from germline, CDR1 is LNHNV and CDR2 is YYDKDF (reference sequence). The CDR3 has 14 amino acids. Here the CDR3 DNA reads TGTACCACCAGCAGAGACAGGGTCACAGATACGCAGTATTTT. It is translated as CTTSRDRVTDTQYF.

CDR3 DNA sequence: TGTGCCACCTCCGAGGGGCGAAGAGGGTATGGCTACACCTTC. Residues: CATSEGRRGYGYTF. This sequence joins TRBV28 and TRBJ1-2; tentatively, D is TRBD1 (5 bases). In germline, CDR1 is MDHEN, CDR2 SYDVKM. This CDR3 spans 14 amino acids. Between the trimmed V and J ends, which lost 10 bases and 5 bases, there was a span of 20 bases.

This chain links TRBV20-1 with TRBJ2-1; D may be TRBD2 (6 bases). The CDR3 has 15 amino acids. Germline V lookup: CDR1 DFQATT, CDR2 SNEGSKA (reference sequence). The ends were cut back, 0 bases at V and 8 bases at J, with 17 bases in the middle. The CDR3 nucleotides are TGCAGTGCTAGAGATCCCCGGGAGCTAAGAGATGAGCAGTTCTTC. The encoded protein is CSARDPRELRDEQFF.

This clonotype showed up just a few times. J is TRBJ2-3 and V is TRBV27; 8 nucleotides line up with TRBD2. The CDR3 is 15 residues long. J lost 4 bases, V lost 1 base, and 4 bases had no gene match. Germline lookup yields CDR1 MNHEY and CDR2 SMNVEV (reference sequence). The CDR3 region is CASSLYGRASDTQYF. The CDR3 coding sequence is TGTGCCAGCAGTTTATACGGGAGGGCCTCAGATACGCAGTATTTT.

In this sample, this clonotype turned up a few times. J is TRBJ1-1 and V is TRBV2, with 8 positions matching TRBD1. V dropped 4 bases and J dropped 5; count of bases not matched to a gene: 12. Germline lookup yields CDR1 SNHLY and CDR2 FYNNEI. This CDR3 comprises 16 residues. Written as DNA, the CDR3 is TGTGCCAGCAGTGGGTTGGTGGGCAGGGGGCAAACTGAAGCTTTCTTT. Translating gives CASSGLVGRGQTEAFF.

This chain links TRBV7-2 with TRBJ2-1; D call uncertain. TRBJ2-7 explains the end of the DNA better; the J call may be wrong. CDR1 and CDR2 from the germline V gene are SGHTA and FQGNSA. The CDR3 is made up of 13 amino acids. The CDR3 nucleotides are TGTGCCAGCAGCTTAGTAGAATACAATGAGCAGTACTTC. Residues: CASSLVEYNEQYF.

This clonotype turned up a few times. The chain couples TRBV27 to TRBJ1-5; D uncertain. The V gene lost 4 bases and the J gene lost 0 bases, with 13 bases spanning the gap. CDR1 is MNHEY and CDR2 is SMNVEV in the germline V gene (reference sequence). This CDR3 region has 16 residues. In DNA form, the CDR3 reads TGTGCCAGCAGTTCCCCGCTCAAAAATAGCAATCAGCCCCAGCATTTT. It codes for CASSSPLKNSNQPQHF.

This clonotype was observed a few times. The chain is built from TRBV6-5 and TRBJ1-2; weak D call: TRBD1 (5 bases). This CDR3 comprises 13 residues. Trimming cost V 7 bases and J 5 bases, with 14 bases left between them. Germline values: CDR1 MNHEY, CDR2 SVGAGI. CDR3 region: CASKVGRDYGYTF. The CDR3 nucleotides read TGTGCCAGCAAGGTTGGCAGGGATTATGGCTACACCTTC.